Below, 8 T cell receptor beta chains from the same sample are listed, as sequenced in a study of post-analysis software for immune sequencing data (dated by TCRdb to 2013 to 2016). Study-wide conclusions, independent of this receptor: Significantly higher frequencies in patients than in controls were found for roughly 5 TRBV segments, including TRBV5-6, TRBV5-1 and TRBV20-1.

The library was prepared using PCR. Sequencing relied on an Illumina HiSeq 2500. To reduce PCR and sequencing biases, unique molecular identifiers were incorporated into the TCR beta cDNA libraries. TCRdb's own reprocessing of the public reads used fastp at Q25 and MiXCR and kept productive beta chains. Here each entry gathers all rows of one CDR3 protein and keeps the most common genes and DNA. Recorded for this sample are 700,000 to 900,000 distinct CDR3 sequences; 35% to 55% of them occurred a single time. Together, the top ten hold roughly 4.9% of the sample. Their specific antigens are unknown. Specimen: blood. The receptor source for this set is a girl aged 10 to 17 with multiple sclerosis.

The rearrangement joins TRBV12-3 or TRBV12-4 to TRBJ2-5; 7 nucleotides align to TRBD2. The end of the DNA aligns better with TRBJ2-7, so the J call may be wrong. This CDR3 is built from 17 residues. The CDR3 spells CASSLEARGEAPYEQYF. The CDR3 bases are TGTGCCAGCAGTTTAGAGGCTCGGGGGGAGGCCCCCTACGAGCAGTACTTC.

This clonotype was observed a few times. The rearrangement links TRBV4-2 to TRBJ2-3, with no clear D. This CDR3 region has 15 residues. Between the trimmed V and J ends, which lost 5 bases and 0 bases, there was a span of 12 bases. Germline V gene sequence: CDR1 LGHNA, CDR2 YNFKEQ. The CDR3, as DNA: TGTGCCAGCAGCTGGCACCCCTCTAGCACAGATACGCAGTATTTT. Translation gives CASSWHPSSTDTQYF.

There are a few counts of this clonotype. The chain recombines TRBV9 with TRBJ2-1; the match to TRBD2 covers 7 bases. The CDR3 has 15 amino acids. The trim removed 1 base at V and 2 bases at J, leaving 3 bases unmatched. Germline V gives CDR1 SGDLS, CDR2 YYNGEE. For the CDR3, the DNA is TGTGCCAGCAGCGTAAGCGGGAACACCTACAATGAGCAGTTCTTC. Protein product: CASSVSGNTYNEQFF.

This clonotype was observed a handful of times. The chain has TRBV15 and TRBJ2-3, with 10 bases identical to TRBD1. J lost 3 bases, V lost 2 bases, and 5 bases had no gene match. Germline V gene sequence: CDR1 LNHNV, CDR2 YYDKDF (reference sequence). This CDR3 has 16 amino acids. CDR3 amino acids: CATSRYRDRGTDTQYF. CDR3 nucleotide sequence: TGTGCCACCAGCAGATACCGGGACAGGGGAACAGATACGCAGTATTTT.

V is TRBV7-2 and J is TRBJ2-3, with 9 bases fitting TRBD2. The length of the CDR3 is 15 residues. Trimming took 4 bases from V and 5 from J; bases not matched to a gene: 7. Germline V CDR1 and CDR2: SGHTA, FQGNSA. The CDR3 reads CASSSAAGGGDTQYF. The CDR3 DNA reads as TGTGCCAGCAGCTCAGCGGCGGGAGGGGGAGATACGCAGTATTTT.

The genes are TRBV10-3 and TRBJ1-1; TRBD1 matches at 9 bases. With V trimmed by 2 bases and J by 4 bases, 5 bases remained unmatched. This CDR3 has 15 residues. Germline assignment: CDR1 ENHRY and CDR2 SYGVKD. The CDR3 spells CAISEGDREATEAFF. In DNA, the CDR3 is TGTGCCATCAGTGAGGGGGACAGGGAGGCCACTGAAGCTTTCTTT.

This chain connects TRBV12-3 or TRBV12-4 to TRBJ1-2; D gene unclear. Trimming left V 5 bases short and J 6 bases short, with 13 bases between. The CDR3 extends over 13 amino acids. CDR3 sequence: CASSAGSRDGYTF. CDR3 sequence (DNA): TGTGCCAGCAGTGCCGGCTCGCGGGATGGCTACACCTTC.

This clonotype was seen more than once but under ten times. The CDR3 is CAISEEVTGVNEQFF. Here the CDR3 DNA reads TGTGCCATCAGTGAAGAAGTGACGGGAGTCAATGAGCAGTTCTTC. This chain joins TRBV10-3 and TRBJ2-1; D perhaps matches TRBD2 (6 bases). The CDR3 runs 15 residues. CDR1 ENHRY and CDR2 SYGVKD come from the germline V gene. V lost 3 bases to trimming and J lost 6 bases, with 15 bases between them.